A selection of T cell receptor beta chains follows, all from one sample in a study of spatial heterogeneity in lung cancer. Each CDR3 protein gets one entry after TCRdb re-called the 5' RACE reads with MiXCR. Of about 20,000 distinct CDR3 sequences in the sample, more than 6.5% are singletons; the top ten hold under 25%. The sequencing here drew on lung tumor tissue, taken at surgery. These receptors were collected from a female donor with early-stage non-small cell lung cancer. Each CDR3 is given with its conserved first and last residue.

TRBV7-2 | CASSNQAAAQYF
TRBV3-1 | CASSQERVTAEAFF
TRBV2 | CASRGDRETYEQYF
TRBV10-3 | CAISDSPAGGPRTGTQYF
TRBV11-1 | CASSFLTSGGYNEQFF
TRBV9 | CASSLSTGSRYSGNTIYF
TRBV7-2 | CASSLVTGGGQPQHF
TRBV6-5 | CASSPLAGAETQYF
TRBV19 | CASSRSAKETQYF
TRBV12-3/TRBV12-4 | CASRPFGTSGGSNTGELFF
TRBV24-1 | CATSEGGVGANVLTF
TRBV29-1 | CSVDGGHEAFF
TRBV5-7 | CASSFPKPHCTWVSNQPQHF
TRBV7-2 | CASSLAGGRSGNTIYF
TRBV5-1 | CASSFEPNRDEQFF
TRBV6-5 | CASSAPGGQETQYF